A single sample gave rise to the 3 T cell receptor beta chains below, sequenced in a study of blood T cell repertoires in COVID-19. Libraries were prepared by immunoSEQ multiplex PCR; TCRdb keeps only in-frame clonotypes and omits some of them. The sample lists fewer than 70,000 clones; roughly nine tenths were seen once. Material: peripheral blood. The receptors were sampled from a woman in her sixties or seventies with active COVID-19.

The chain is built from TRBV7-3 and TRBJ2-5, with TRBD2 matching 15 bases. The V gene end was trimmed by 2 bases and the J gene end by 4 bases; junction bases not matched to a gene: 8. Germline V gene lookup returns CDR1 SGHTA and CDR2 FQGTGA. The CDR3 has 18 amino acids. CDR3 residues: CASSLAGLAGGPTETQYF. The CDR3 DNA is TGTGCCAGCAGCTTAGCCGGACTAGCGGGAGGGCCGACAGAGACCCAGTACTTC.

This chain uses TRBV27 with TRBJ2-5; no clear D. CDR1 is MNHEY, CDR2 SMNVEV, per germline (reference sequence). Deletions cut 4 bases from V and 5 bases from J, with 11 bases between. The CDR3 has 13 residues. The CDR3 DNA sequence: TGTGCCAGCAGTTCTTATAACGGGGAGACCCAGTACTTC. Translation gives CASSSYNGETQYF.

The chain combines TRBV19 with TRBJ2-1; tentative D call: TRBD2 (6 bases). The germline V and J ends were trimmed by 5 bases and 5 bases, with 19 bases remaining between them. Germline assignment: CDR1 LNHDA and CDR2 SQIVND (reference sequence). The CDR3 is 16 amino acids. The CDR3 DNA sequence: TGTGCCAGTAGTTCCCGGGGGTCCACGGGCCACAATGAGCAGTTCTTC. It translates to CASSSRGSTGHNEQFF.